This T cell receptor beta chain stems from a study of OX40 agonist ivuxolimab in advanced cancers. Produced via immunoSEQ multiplex PCR; TCRdb's table is partial and in-frame only. This table has about 130,000 clones, about 93% appearing once. The J segment lost 4 bases and the V segment lost 6 bases, leaving 5 bases of the junction unmatched. The CDR3 consists of 13 residues. CDR1 and CDR2 from the germline V gene are SGDLS and YYNGEE. The rearrangement uses TRBV9 and TRBJ1-2; 8 nucleotides match TRBD1. The source is an adult with an advanced solid tumor such as melanoma, head and neck, liver or kidney cancer. This specimen was CD4+ or CD8+ T cells sorted from blood, taken in a trial of the OX40 agonist ivuxolimab. The CDR3 region has the DNA TGTGCCAGCACCCTCGACAGGGGCTATGGCTACACCTTC. Translated, it gives CASTLDRGYGYTF.